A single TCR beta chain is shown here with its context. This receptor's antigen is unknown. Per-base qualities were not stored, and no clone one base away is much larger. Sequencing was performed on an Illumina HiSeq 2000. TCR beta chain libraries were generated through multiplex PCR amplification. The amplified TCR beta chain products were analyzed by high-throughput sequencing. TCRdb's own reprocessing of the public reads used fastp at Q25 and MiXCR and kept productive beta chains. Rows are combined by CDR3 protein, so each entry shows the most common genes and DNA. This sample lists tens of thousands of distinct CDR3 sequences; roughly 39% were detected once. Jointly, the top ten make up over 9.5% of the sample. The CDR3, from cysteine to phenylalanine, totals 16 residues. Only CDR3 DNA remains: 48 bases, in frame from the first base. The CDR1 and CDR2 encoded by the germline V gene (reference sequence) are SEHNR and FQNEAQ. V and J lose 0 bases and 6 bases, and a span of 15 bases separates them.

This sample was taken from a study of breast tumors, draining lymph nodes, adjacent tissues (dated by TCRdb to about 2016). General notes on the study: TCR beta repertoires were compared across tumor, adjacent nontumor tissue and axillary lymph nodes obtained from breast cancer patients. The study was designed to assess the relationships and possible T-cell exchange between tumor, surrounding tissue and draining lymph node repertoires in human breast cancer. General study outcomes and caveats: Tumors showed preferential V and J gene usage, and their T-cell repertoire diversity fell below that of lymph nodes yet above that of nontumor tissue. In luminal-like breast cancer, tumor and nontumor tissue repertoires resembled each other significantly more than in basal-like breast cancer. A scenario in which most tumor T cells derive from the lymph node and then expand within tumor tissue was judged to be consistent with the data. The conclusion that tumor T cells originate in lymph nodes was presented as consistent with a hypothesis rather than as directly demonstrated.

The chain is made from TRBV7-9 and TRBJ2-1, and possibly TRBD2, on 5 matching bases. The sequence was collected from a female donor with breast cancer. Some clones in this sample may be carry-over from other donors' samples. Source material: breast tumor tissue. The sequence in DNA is TGTGCCAGCAGCTTAGCGGGAGTACCGGTTACCAATGAGCAGTTCTTC. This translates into CASSLAGVPVTNEQFF.